This note documents a single TCR beta chain sequence. As yet, its antigen is unknown. The record originates from a study of T-cell memory formation after mild COVID-19. Study results and limitations: Clones contracting across day 15 to 85 had a balanced CD4/CD8 profile; later expanding clones leaned CD4+. The study detected some responding clones in pre-infection memory, suggesting cross-reactive memory joined.

Constant-segment primers and 5'RACE yielded cDNA libraries for TCR alpha and TCR beta, each carrying sample barcodes and UMIs. Using its own MiXCR run on the 5' RACE reads, TCRdb lists one record per CDR3 protein. The repertoire holds under 85,000 distinct CDR3 sequences, approximately 14% seen once, with 30% to 35% in the top ten. This CDR3 comprises 13 residues. V was pared by 1 base and J by 11 bases, with 12 bases between. Looked up from germline, CDR1 is SEHNR and CDR2 is FQNEAQ (reference sequence). The receptor was isolated from an adult woman who had mild COVID-19 (a few samples of this study predate the infection). Cell type and time point are not known. The rearrangement uses TRBV7-9 and TRBJ2-1; TRBD1 might be the D (5 bases). The material sequenced was PBMCs or a T cell subset sorted from them (not recorded which). DNA of the CDR3: TGTGCCAGCAGCTTAGAGGGGTCGAGTAAGCAGTTCTTC. The encoded protein is CASSLEGSSKQFF.